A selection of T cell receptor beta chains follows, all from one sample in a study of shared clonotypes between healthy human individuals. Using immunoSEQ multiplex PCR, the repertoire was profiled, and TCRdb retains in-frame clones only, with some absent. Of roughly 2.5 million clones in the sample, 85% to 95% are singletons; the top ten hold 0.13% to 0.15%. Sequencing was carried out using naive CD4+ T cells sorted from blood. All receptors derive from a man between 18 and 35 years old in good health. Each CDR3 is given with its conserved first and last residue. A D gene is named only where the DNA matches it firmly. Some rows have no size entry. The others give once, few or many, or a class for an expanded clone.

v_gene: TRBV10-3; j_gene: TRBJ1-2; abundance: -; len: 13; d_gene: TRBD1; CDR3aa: CAISAVQGTGYTF; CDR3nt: TGTGCCATCAGTGCTGTACAGGGGACTGGCTACACCTTC
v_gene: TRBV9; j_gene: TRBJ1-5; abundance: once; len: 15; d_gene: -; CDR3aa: CASSAGLQANQPQHF; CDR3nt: TGTGCCAGCAGCGCAGGCCTCCAGGCAAATCAGCCCCAGCATTTT
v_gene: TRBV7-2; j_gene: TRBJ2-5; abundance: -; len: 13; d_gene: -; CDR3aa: CASSLYAGETQYF; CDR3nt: TGTGCCAGCAGCTTATACGCGGGGGAGACCCAGTACTTC
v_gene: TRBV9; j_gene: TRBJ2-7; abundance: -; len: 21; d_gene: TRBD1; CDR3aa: CASSRDRETSPDGAGSYEQYF; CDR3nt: TGTGCCAGCAGCCGGGACAGGGAAACTAGTCCCGACGGGGCGGGATCCTACGAGCAGTACTTC
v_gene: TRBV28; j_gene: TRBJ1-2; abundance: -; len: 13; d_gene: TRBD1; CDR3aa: CASSSGQGSGYTF; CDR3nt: TGTGCCAGCAGTTCGGGACAGGGTAGTGGCTACACCTTC
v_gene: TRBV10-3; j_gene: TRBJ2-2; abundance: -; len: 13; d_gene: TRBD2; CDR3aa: CATGLGGTGELFF; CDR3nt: TGTGCCACGGGACTAGGCGGTACCGGGGAGCTGTTTTTT
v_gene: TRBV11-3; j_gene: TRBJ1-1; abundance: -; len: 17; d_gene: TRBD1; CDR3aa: CASSFTRTGGDGTEAFF; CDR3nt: TGTGCCAGCAGCTTTACGCGGACAGGGGGCGACGGCACTGAAGCTTTCTTT
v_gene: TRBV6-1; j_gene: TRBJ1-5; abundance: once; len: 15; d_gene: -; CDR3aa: CASRDGGNSNQPQHF; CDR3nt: TGTGCCAGCAGGGACGGGGGGAATAGCAATCAGCCCCAGCATTTT
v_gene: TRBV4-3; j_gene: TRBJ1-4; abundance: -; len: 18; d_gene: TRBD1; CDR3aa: CASSRDTHRGTSNEKLFF; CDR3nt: TGCGCCAGCAGCCGAGACACTCACAGGGGAACCTCTAATGAAAAACTGTTTTTT
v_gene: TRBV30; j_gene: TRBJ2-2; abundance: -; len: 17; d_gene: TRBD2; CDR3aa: CAWNAARTRANTGELFF; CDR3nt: TGTGCCTGGAATGCGGCCCGGACTAGGGCCAACACCGGGGAGCTGTTTTTT
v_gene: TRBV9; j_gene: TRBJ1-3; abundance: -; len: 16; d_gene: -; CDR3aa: CASSVGVSASGNTIYF; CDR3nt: TGTGCCAGCAGCGTAGGGGTGTCAGCCTCTGGAAACACCATATATTTT
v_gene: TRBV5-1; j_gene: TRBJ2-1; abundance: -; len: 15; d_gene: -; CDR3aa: CASSLLGSSYNEQFF; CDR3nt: TGCGCCAGCAGCTTGCTGGGGAGCTCCTACAATGAGCAGTTCTTC
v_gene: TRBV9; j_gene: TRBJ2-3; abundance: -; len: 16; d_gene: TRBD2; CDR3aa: CASSEKGLAGGHTQYF; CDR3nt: TGTGCCAGCAGCGAAAAGGGGTTAGCGGGGGGCCATACGCAGTATTTT
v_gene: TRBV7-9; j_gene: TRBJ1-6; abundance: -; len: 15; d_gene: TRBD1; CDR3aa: CASSFTGTEGSPLHF; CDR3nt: TGTGCCAGCAGCTTTACCGGGACAGAAGGTTCACCCCTCCACTTT
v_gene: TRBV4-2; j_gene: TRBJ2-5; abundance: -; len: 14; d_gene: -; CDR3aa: CASSQGPSQETQYF; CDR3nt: TGTGCCAGCAGCCAAGGGCCTTCCCAAGAGACCCAGTACTTC
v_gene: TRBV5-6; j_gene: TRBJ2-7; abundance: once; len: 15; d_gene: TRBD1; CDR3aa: CASSDRDRVSYEQYF; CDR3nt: TGTGCCAGCAGTGACCGGGACAGGGTTTCCTACGAGCAGTACTTC
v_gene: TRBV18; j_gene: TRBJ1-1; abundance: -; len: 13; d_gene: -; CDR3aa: CASSPYLNTEAFF; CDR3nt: TGTGCCAGCTCACCTTACTTGAACACTGAAGCTTTCTTT
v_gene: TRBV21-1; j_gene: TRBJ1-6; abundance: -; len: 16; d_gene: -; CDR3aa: CASSKGGDRAHEPLHF; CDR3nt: TGTGCCAGCAGCAAAGGAGGCGACAGGGCCCACGAGCCCCTCCACTTT
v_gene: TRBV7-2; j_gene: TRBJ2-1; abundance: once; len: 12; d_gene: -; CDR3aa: CASSFLRNEQFF; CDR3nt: TGTGCCAGCAGCTTCCTGCGGAATGAGCAGTTCTTC
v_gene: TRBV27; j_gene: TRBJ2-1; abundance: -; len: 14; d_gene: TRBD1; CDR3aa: CASSFDRAANEQFF; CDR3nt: TGTGCCAGCAGTTTTGACAGGGCAGCCAATGAGCAGTTCTTC
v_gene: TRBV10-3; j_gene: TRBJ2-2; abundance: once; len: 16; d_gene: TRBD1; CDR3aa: CAISPRTGVTTGELFF; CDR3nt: TGTGCCATCAGTCCACGGACAGGGGTTACTACCGGGGAGCTGTTTTTT
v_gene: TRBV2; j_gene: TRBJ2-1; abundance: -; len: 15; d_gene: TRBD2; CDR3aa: CASSALAGSYNEQFF; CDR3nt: TGTGCCAGCAGTGCCCTAGCGGGGTCCTACAATGAGCAGTTCTTC
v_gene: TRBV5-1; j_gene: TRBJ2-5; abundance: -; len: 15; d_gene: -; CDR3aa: CASSPEGALGETQYF; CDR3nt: TGCGCCAGCAGCCCGGAGGGGGCTCTAGGGGAGACCCAGTACTTC
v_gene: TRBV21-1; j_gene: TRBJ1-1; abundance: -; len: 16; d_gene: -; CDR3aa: CASSTRTGGVNTEAFF; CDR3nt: TGTGCCAGCAGCACTCGGACAGGGGGCGTGAACACTGAAGCTTTCTTT
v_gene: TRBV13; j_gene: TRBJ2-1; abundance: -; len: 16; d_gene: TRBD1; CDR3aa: CASSLFRDRGRNEQFF; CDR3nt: TGTGCCAGCAGCTTATTCCGGGACAGGGGGCGGAATGAGCAGTTCTTC
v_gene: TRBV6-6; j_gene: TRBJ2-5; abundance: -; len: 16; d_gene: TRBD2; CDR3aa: CASSSYSGGLKETQYF; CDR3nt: TGTGCCAGCAGTAGTTACAGCGGGGGGCTAAAAGAGACCCAGTACTTC
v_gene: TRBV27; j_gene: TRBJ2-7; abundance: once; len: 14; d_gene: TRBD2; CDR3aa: CASSSAGGPYEQYF; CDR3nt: TGTGCCAGCAGTTCGGCGGGGGGTCCCTACGAGCAGTACTTC
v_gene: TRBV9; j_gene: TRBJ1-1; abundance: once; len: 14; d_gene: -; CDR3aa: CASSVDGVRTEAFF; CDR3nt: TGTGCCAGCAGCGTAGACGGGGTTCGCACTGAAGCTTTCTTT
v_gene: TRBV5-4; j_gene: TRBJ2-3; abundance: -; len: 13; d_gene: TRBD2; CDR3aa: CASSLAGLASTFF; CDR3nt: TGTGCCAGCAGCTTGGCCGGACTAGCCAGCACCTTTTTT
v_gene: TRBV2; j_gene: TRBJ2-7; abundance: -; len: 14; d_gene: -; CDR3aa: CASNDRLPVGEQYF; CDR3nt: TGTGCCAGCAATGACAGGCTCCCAGTAGGCGAGCAGTACTTC
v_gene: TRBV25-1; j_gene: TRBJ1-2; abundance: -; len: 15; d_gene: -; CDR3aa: CASSVRGTGWYGYTF; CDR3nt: TGTGCCAGCAGTGTAAGGGGTACAGGGTGGTATGGCTACACCTTC
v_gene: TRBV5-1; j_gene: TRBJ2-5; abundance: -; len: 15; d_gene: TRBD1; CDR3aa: CASSYMDRGRETQYF; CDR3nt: TGCGCCAGCAGCTACATGGACAGGGGAAGGGAGACCCAGTACTTC
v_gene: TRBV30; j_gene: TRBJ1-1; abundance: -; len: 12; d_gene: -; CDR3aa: CAWTSRNTEAFF; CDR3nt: TGTGCCTGGACTTCCCGAAACACTGAAGCTTTCTTT
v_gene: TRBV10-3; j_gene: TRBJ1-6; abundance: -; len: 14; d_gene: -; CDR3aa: CAIRPGALNSPLHF; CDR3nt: TGTGCCATCAGGCCCGGGGCCTTGAATTCACCCCTCCACTTT
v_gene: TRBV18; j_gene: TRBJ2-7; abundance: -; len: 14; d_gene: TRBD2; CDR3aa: CASSSSGSSYEQYF; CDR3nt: TGTGCCAGCTCATCGAGCGGGAGCTCCTACGAGCAGTACTTC
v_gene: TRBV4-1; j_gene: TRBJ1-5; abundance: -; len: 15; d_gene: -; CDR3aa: CASSQGGDVRAPQHF; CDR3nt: TGCGCCAGCAGCCAGGGCGGGGACGTCCGGGCGCCCCAGCATTTT
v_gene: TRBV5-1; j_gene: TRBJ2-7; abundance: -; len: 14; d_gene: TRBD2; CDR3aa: CASSFSGGAYEQYF; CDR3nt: TGCGCCAGCAGCTTTAGCGGGGGGGCCTACGAGCAGTACTTC
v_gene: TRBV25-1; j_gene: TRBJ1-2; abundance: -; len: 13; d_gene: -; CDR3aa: CASSPQGTLGYTF; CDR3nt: TGTGCCAGCAGTCCTCAGGGGACTCTGGGCTACACCTTC
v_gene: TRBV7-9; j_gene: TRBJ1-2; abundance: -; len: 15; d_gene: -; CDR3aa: CASSLVQAANYGYTF; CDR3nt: TGTGCCAGCAGCTTAGTACAGGCAGCTAACTATGGCTACACCTTC
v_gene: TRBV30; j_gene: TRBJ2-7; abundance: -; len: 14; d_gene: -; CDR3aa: CAWSQGGPAGEQYF; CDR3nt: TGTGCCTGGAGTCAGGGCGGACCGGCTGGCGAGCAGTACTTC
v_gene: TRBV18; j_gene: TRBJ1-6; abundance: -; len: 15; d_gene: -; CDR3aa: CASSPVQGRNSPLHF; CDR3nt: TGTGCCAGCTCACCAGTACAGGGTCGAAACTCACCCCTCCACTTT
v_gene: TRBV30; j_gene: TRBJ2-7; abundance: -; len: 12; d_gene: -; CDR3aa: CAWSVLDYEQYF; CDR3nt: TGTGCCTGGAGTGTACTGGACTACGAGCAGTACTTC
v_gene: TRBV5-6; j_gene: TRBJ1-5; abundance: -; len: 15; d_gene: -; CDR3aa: CASSLGQVTNQPQHF; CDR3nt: TGTGCCAGCAGCTTGGGCCAGGTTACAAATCAGCCCCAGCATTTT
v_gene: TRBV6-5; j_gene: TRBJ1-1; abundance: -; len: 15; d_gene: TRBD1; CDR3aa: CASSRGDRGAFEAFF; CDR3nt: TGTGCCAGCAGTCGAGGGGACAGGGGGGCGTTTGAAGCTTTCTTT
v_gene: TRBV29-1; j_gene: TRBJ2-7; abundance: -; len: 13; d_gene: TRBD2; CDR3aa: CSAGGGRGDEQYF; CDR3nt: TGCAGCGCCGGCGGGGGGAGAGGCGACGAGCAGTACTTC
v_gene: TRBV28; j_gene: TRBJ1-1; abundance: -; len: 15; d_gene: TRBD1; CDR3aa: CASRVRGTGNTEAFF; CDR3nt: TGTGCCAGCAGAGTTCGTGGGACAGGGAACACTGAAGCTTTCTTT
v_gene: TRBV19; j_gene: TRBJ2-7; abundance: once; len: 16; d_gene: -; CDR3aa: CASSIGAGQRVYEQYF; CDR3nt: TGTGCCAGTAGTATAGGGGCGGGCCAACGGGTCTACGAGCAGTACTTC
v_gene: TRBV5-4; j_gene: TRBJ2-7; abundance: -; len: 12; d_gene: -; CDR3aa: CASSLETSEQYF; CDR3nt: TGTGCCAGCAGCTTGGAAACTAGCGAGCAGTACTTC
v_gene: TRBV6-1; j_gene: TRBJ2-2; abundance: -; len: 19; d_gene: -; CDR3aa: CASSEALGGRTSNTGELFF; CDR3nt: TGTGCCAGCAGTGAAGCATTGGGTGGGCGGACCTCGAACACCGGGGAGCTGTTTTTT
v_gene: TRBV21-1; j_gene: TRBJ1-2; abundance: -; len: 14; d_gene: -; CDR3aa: CASSIPTDNYGYTF; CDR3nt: TGTGCCAGCAGCATACCGACAGATAACTATGGCTACACCTTC